The TCR beta chain under discussion was sequenced for a study of blood T cell repertoires in COVID-19. The overall study: COVID-19 samples from acute and convalescent phases originated in the United States, Italy and Spain. PBMCs, B-cell-depleted T cells, or T cells provided the cDNA or gDNA that made up the material.

Source study methods: Researchers report that nucleated cell counts were estimated from reference gene primer amplification. Here immunoSEQ multiplex PCR was the method, and the copy in TCRdb shows in-frame clones only, minus some. V, J and clone size are those of that table, while D and trimming were read from the DNA. The sample has over 120,000 clones, approximately 87% seen once; the top ten hold over 8.5%. V lost 3 bases, J lost 2 bases, and 9 bases lay in between. The CDR3 consists of 13 residues. Germline loops: CDR1 GTSNPN, CDR2 SVGIG (reference sequence). This chain uses TRBV30 with TRBJ2-3; D is uncertain. The sequence came from a woman in her forties or fifties with active or convalescent COVID-19. Sequencing was carried out using peripheral blood. CDR3 bases: TGTGCCTGGAGAGCGCCAGCCACAGATACGCAGTATTTT. It specifies CAWRAPATDTQYF.